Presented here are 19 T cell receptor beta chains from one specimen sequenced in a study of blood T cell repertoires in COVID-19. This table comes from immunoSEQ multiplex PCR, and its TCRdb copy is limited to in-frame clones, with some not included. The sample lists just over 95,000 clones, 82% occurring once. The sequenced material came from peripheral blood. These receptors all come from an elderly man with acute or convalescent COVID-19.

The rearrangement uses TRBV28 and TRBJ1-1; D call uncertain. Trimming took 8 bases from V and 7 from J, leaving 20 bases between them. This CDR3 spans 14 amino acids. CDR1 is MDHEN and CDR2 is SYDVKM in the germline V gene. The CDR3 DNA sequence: TGTGCCAGCCTTTTTGGACGGAGGAGAGGTGAAGCTTTCTTT. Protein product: CASLFGRRRGEAFF.

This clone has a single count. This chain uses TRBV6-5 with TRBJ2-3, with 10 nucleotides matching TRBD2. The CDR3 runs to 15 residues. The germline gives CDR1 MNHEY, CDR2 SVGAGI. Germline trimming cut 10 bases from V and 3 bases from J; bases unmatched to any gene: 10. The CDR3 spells CATATSGISTDTQYF. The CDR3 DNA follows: TGTGCCACTGCCACTAGCGGGATCAGTACAGATACGCAGTATTTT.

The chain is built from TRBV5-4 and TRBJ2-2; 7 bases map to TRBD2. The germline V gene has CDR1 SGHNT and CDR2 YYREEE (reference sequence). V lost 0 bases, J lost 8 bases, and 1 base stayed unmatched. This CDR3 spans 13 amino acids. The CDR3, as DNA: TGTGCCAGCAGCTTGGGCGGGGGAGGGGAGCTGTTTTTT. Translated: CASSLGGGGELFF. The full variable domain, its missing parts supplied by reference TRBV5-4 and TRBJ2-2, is ETGVTQSPTHLIKTRGQQVTLRCSSQSGHNTVSWYQQALGQGPQFIFQYYREEENGRGNFPPRFSGLQFPNYSSELNVNALELDDSALYLCASSLGGGGELFFGEGSRLTVL.

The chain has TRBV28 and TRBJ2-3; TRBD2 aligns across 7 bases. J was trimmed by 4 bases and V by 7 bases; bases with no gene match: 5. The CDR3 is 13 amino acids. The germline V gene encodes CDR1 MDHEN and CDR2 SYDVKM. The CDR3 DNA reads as TGTGCCAGCACCAAGGGAGGGGCAGATACGCAGTATTTT. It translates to CASTKGGADTQYF.

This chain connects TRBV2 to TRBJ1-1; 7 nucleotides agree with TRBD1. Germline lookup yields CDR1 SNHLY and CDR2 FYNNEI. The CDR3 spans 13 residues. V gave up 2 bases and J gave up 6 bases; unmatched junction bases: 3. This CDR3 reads CASSEQGDSEAFF. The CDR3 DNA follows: TGTGCCAGCAGTGAACAGGGGGATTCTGAAGCTTTCTTT.

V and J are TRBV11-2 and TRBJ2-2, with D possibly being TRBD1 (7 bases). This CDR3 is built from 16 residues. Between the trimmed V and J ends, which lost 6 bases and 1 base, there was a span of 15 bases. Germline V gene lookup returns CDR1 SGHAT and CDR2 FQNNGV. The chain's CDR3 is CASRKNRGGNTGELFF. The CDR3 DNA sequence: TGTGCCAGCAGGAAGAACAGGGGAGGGAACACCGGGGAGCTGTTTTTT.

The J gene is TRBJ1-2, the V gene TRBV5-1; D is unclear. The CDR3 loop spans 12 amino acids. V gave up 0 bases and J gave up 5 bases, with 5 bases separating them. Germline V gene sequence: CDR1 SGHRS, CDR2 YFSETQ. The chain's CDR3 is CASSLAEYGYTF. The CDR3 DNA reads TGCGCCAGCAGCTTGGCAGAATATGGCTACACCTTC. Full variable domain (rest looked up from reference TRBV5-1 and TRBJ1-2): KAGVTQTPRYLIKTRGQQVTLSCSPISGHRSVSWYQQTPGQGLQFLFEYFSETQRNKGNFPGRFSGRQFSNSRSEMNVSTLELGDSALYLCASSLAEYGYTFGSGTRLTVV.

Written as DNA, the CDR3 is TGTGCCAGCGGGGGAGGTAGCACAGCGCGTGAGCAGTACTTC. Translated: CASGGGSTAREQYF. The V and J genes are TRBV7-2 and TRBJ2-7; tentative D call: TRBD2 (6 bases). The CDR3 is made up of 14 amino acids. CDR1 and CDR2 from the germline V gene are SGHTA and FQGNSA. V lost 8 bases and J lost 7, with 21 bases in between.

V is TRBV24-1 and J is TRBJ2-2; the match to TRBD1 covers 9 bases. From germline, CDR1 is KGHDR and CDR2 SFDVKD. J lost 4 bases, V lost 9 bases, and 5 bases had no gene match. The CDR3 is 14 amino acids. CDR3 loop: CATAGTGLTGELFF. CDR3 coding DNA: TGTGCCACCGCCGGGACAGGGCTCACCGGGGAGCTGTTTTTT.

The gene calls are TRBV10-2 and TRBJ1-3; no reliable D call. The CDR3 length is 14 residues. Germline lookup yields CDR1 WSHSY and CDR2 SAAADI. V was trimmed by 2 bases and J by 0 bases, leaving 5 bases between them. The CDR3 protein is CASSELLSGNTIYF. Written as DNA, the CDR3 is TGCGCCAGCAGTGAGCTCCTCTCTGGAAACACCATATATTTT.

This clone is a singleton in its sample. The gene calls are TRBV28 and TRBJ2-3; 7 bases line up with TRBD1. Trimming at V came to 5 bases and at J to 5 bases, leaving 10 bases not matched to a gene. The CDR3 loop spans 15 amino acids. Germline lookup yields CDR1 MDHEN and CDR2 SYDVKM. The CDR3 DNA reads TGTGCCAGCAGTAACAGGGGAATCATAGGAGATACGCAGTATTTT. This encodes CASSNRGIIGDTQYF.

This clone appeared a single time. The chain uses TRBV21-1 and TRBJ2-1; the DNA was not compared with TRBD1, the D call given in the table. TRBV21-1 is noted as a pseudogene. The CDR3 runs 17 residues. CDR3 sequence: CASKTGEIAGANNEQFF. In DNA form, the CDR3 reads TGTGCCAGCAAGACAGGGGAAATAGCGGGCGCCAACAATGAGCAGTTCTTC.

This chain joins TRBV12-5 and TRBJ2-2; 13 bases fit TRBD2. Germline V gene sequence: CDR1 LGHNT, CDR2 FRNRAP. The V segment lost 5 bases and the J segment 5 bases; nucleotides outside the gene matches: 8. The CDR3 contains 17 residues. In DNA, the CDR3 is TGTGCTAGTGGTCAGCGACTAGCGGGAGGACGGACCGGGGAGCTGTTTTTT. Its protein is CASGQRLAGGRTGELFF.

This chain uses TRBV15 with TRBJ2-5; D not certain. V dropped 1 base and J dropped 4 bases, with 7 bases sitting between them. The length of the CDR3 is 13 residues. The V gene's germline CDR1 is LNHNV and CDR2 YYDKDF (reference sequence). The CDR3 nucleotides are TGTGCCACCAGCAGAGCCCTAGGAGAGACCCAGTACTTC. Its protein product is CATSRALGETQYF.

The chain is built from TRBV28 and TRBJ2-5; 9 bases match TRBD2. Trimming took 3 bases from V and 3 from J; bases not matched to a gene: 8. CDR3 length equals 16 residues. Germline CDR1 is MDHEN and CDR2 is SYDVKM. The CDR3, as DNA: TGTGCCAGCAGTTTTCCGCGGGGGGGGAGTAAAGAGACCCAGTACTTC. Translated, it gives CASSFPRGGSKETQYF.

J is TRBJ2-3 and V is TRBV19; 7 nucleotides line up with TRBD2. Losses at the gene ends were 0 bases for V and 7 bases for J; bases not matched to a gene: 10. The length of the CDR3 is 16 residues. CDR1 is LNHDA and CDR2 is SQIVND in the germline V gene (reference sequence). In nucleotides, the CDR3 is TGTGCCAGTAGTATAGAGGGTAGCGGGCCGGGGAATACGCAGTATTTT. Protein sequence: CASSIEGSGPGNTQYF.

CDR3 protein: CASSYSMGTGGWGTEAFF. The CDR3 DNA sequence: TGTGCCAGCAGTTACTCGATGGGGACAGGGGGCTGGGGCACTGAAGCTTTCTTT. The rearrangement links TRBV6-2 or TRBV6-3 to TRBJ1-1; 12 bases are a match to TRBD1. CDR3 size: 18 residues. Germline V CDR1 and CDR2: MNHEY, SVGEGT. V lost 0 bases and J lost 4; bases outside the gene matches: 9.

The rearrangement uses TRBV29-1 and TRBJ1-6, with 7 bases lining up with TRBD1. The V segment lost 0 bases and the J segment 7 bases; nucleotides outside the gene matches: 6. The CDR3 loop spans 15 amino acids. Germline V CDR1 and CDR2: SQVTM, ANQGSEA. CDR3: CSVEDGTGVNSPLHF. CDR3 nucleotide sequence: TGCAGCGTTGAAGATGGTACAGGGGTGAATTCACCCCTCCACTTT.

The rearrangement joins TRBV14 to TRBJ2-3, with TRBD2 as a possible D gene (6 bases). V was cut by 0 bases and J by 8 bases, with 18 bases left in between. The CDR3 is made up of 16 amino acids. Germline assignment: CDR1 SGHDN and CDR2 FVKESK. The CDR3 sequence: CASSQDSGKRGSTQYF. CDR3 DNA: TGTGCCAGCAGCCAAGATTCTGGCAAACGGGGGTCTACGCAGTATTTT.